Listed below are T cell receptor beta chains from one sample, sequenced in a study of T cells in Graves' hyperthyroidism and ophthalmopathy. One entry per CDR3 protein results from TCRdb running MiXCR on the multiplex PCR reads. The top ten clones hold 4.3% of a sample with hundreds of thousands of distinct CDR3 sequences, under 15% of them seen once. The sequencing input was blood. Source of these receptors: a woman between 40 and 50 years old with Graves' ophthalmopathy. CDR3s include the opening cysteine and the closing phenylalanine or tryptophan. Each record gives: D gene, clone size, J gene, V gene, CDR3 DNA, CDR3 protein. D genes are given only for firm matches. Clone size is stated in some rows and not others, as once, few, many or a class when expanded.

D gene: .; clone size: many; J gene: TRBJ1-1; V gene: TRBV6-5; CDR3 DNA: TGTGCCAGCAGGGCAGGGGACACTGAAGCTTTCTTT; CDR3 protein: CASRAGDTEAFF
D gene: .; clone size: .; J gene: TRBJ2-5; V gene: TRBV12-3/TRBV12-4; CDR3 DNA: TGTGCCAGCAGTCCTCCTACTAGAGCCCAAGAGACCCAGTACTTC; CDR3 protein: CASSPPTRAQETQYF
D gene: .; clone size: many; J gene: TRBJ2-7; V gene: TRBV28; CDR3 DNA: TGTGCCAGCAGGGGGGAGGTCAGCTCCTACGAGCAGTACTTC; CDR3 protein: CASRGEVSSYEQYF
D gene: TRBD1; clone size: many; J gene: TRBJ1-1; V gene: TRBV27; CDR3 DNA: TGTGCCAGCAGCCCACAGGGGGCGGGAGGCACTGAAGCTTTCTTT; CDR3 protein: CASSPQGAGGTEAFF
D gene: TRBD1; clone size: many; J gene: TRBJ2-7; V gene: TRBV18; CDR3 DNA: TGTGCCAGCTCACCACCGTCGGGACAGAACTACGAGCAGTACTTC; CDR3 protein: CASSPPSGQNYEQYF
D gene: .; clone size: many; J gene: TRBJ1-1; V gene: TRBV27; CDR3 DNA: TGTGCCAGCAGTCCTAGGGTCCTCACTGAAGCTTTCTTT; CDR3 protein: CASSPRVLTEAFF
D gene: .; clone size: many; J gene: TRBJ1-5; V gene: TRBV12-3/TRBV12-4; CDR3 DNA: TGTGCCAGCACGAGGGGGGATCAGCCCCAGCATTTT; CDR3 protein: CASTRGDQPQHF
D gene: .; clone size: many; J gene: TRBJ1-5; V gene: TRBV6-7; CDR3 DNA: TGTGCCAGCGCGGATCAGCCCCAGCATTTT; CDR3 protein: CASADQPQHF
D gene: .; clone size: .; J gene: TRBJ1-1; V gene: TRBV19; CDR3 DNA: TGTGCCAGTATGGGCCAGACCTACATGAACACTGAAGCTTTCTTT; CDR3 protein: CASMGQTYMNTEAFF
D gene: TRBD1; clone size: many; J gene: TRBJ1-5; V gene: TRBV12-3/TRBV12-4; CDR3 DNA: TGTGCCAGTAACAGGGGCTATCAGCCCCAGCATTTT; CDR3 protein: CASNRGYQPQHF
D gene: TRBD2; clone size: many; J gene: TRBJ2-2; V gene: TRBV20-1; CDR3 DNA: TGCAGTGCTCGGGACTACCTAAACACCGGGGAGCTGTTTTTT; CDR3 protein: CSARDYLNTGELFF
D gene: TRBD2; clone size: many; J gene: TRBJ2-7; V gene: TRBV28; CDR3 DNA: TGTGCCAGCGGACTAGCGGGAATCCACGAGCAGTACTTC; CDR3 protein: CASGLAGIHEQYF
D gene: .; clone size: many; J gene: TRBJ2-7; V gene: TRBV12-3/TRBV12-4; CDR3 DNA: TGTGCCAGCAGTTTACCCGGCCACTCCTACGAGCAGTACTTC; CDR3 protein: CASSLPGHSYEQYF
D gene: TRBD1; clone size: few; J gene: TRBJ1-1; V gene: TRBV10-3; CDR3 DNA: TGTGCCATGGTAGGCGAGGGGGCCAGGAACACTGAAGCTTTCTTT; CDR3 protein: CAMVGEGARNTEAFF
D gene: TRBD1; clone size: many; J gene: TRBJ1-5; V gene: TRBV14; CDR3 DNA: TGTGCCAGACAGGGGGGCAATCAGCCCCAGCATTTT; CDR3 protein: CARQGGNQPQHF
D gene: .; clone size: many; J gene: TRBJ1-1; V gene: TRBV28; CDR3 DNA: TGTGCCAGCAGTCCCCCCAGGACCCACTTTGAAGCTTTCTTT; CDR3 protein: CASSPPRTHFEAFF
D gene: .; clone size: few; J gene: TRBJ1-1; V gene: TRBV12-3/TRBV12-4; CDR3 DNA: TGTGCCAGCAGCCCTCTCGGGACCATGAACACTGAAGCTTTCTTT; CDR3 protein: CASSPLGTMNTEAFF
D gene: .; clone size: .; J gene: TRBJ2-3; V gene: TRBV3-1; CDR3 DNA: TGTGCCAGCGGACGGGAGAGAGGGGATACGCAGTATTTT; CDR3 protein: CASGRERGDTQYF
D gene: .; clone size: many; J gene: TRBJ2-5; V gene: TRBV4-2; CDR3 DNA: TGTGCCAGCAGCCAAGAGCGGGGGCAAGGGACCCAGTACTTC; CDR3 protein: CASSQERGQGTQYF
D gene: .; clone size: many; J gene: TRBJ2-7; V gene: TRBV6-2/TRBV6-3; CDR3 DNA: TGTGCCAGCAGTTACGGTAGGGCCTCCTACGAGCAGTACTTC; CDR3 protein: CASSYGRASYEQYF
D gene: .; clone size: many; J gene: TRBJ2-5; V gene: TRBV29-1; CDR3 DNA: TGCAGCGTTGAAGGTGCCGCGAGGGGCCTACAAGAGACCCAGTACTTC; CDR3 protein: CSVEGAARGLQETQYF
D gene: TRBD2; clone size: .; J gene: TRBJ2-7; V gene: TRBV5-1; CDR3 DNA: TGCGCCAGCAGCTTGCCGGGACTAGCGGGAAAGTACGAGCAGTACTTC; CDR3 protein: CASSLPGLAGKYEQYF
D gene: TRBD2; clone size: .; J gene: TRBJ2-5; V gene: TRBV4-1; CDR3 DNA: TGCGCCAGCAGCCAAGGGGGGGGGTTCCAAGAGACCCAGTACTTC; CDR3 protein: CASSQGGGFQETQYF
D gene: TRBD2; clone size: many; J gene: TRBJ2-7; V gene: TRBV5-1; CDR3 DNA: TGCGCCAGCAGCCAGGGACTAGCGTTGATAACCTACGAGCAGTACTTC; CDR3 protein: CASSQGLALITYEQYF
D gene: .; clone size: many; J gene: TRBJ2-3; V gene: TRBV12-3/TRBV12-4; CDR3 DNA: TGTGCCAGCAGCCAAGTGTCGAGCTGGACAGATACGCAGTATTTT; CDR3 protein: CASSQVSSWTDTQYF
D gene: .; clone size: few; J gene: TRBJ2-7; V gene: TRBV4-2; CDR3 DNA: TGTGCCAGCAGCCAAGTTCCCCTAGCCCCCTACGAGCAGTACTTC; CDR3 protein: CASSQVPLAPYEQYF
D gene: TRBD1; clone size: .; J gene: TRBJ2-2; V gene: TRBV7-3; CDR3 DNA: TGTGCCAGAGGGGACAGGGTGCCCACCGGGGAGCTGTTTTTT; CDR3 protein: CARGDRVPTGELFF
D gene: .; clone size: many; J gene: TRBJ1-2; V gene: TRBV15; CDR3 DNA: TGTGCCACCAGCAGAGACGCAGGGCTCTATGGCTACACCTTC; CDR3 protein: CATSRDAGLYGYTF
D gene: .; clone size: many; J gene: TRBJ2-5; V gene: TRBV11-2; CDR3 DNA: TGTGCCAGCAGCCAAGAGGGGGTTCAAGAGACCCAGTACTTC; CDR3 protein: CASSQEGVQETQYF
D gene: TRBD1; clone size: many; J gene: TRBJ1-1; V gene: TRBV10-3; CDR3 DNA: TGTGCCATCAGCCCGACCGGGACAGGGGGCACTGAAGCTTTCTTT; CDR3 protein: CAISPTGTGGTEAFF
D gene: .; clone size: many; J gene: TRBJ2-7; V gene: TRBV6-5; CDR3 DNA: TGTGCCAGCAGTTCCTTCGAAGGCTACGAGCAGTACTTC; CDR3 protein: CASSSFEGYEQYF
D gene: .; clone size: .; J gene: TRBJ2-7; V gene: TRBV5-1; CDR3 DNA: TGCGCCAGCAGCTTTGGTTCAGGGAATGAGGAGCAGTACTTC; CDR3 protein: CASSFGSGNEEQYF
D gene: .; clone size: few; J gene: TRBJ2-2; V gene: TRBV12-3/TRBV12-4; CDR3 DNA: TGTGCCAGCAGGCCCGGGTGGACCGGGGAGCTGTTTTTT; CDR3 protein: CASRPGWTGELFF
D gene: .; clone size: many; J gene: TRBJ2-7; V gene: TRBV12-3/TRBV12-4; CDR3 DNA: TGTGCCAGCAGTTTTCCCCCACCGGGAGAGCAGTACTTC; CDR3 protein: CASSFPPPGEQYF
D gene: TRBD1; clone size: many; J gene: TRBJ1-5; V gene: TRBV7-2; CDR3 DNA: TGTGCCAGCAGTGACAGGGGCAATCAGCCCCAGCATTTT; CDR3 protein: CASSDRGNQPQHF
D gene: TRBD1; clone size: few; J gene: TRBJ1-1; V gene: TRBV18; CDR3 DNA: TGTGCCAGCCCATCTCGGACAGGGGAGTGGACTGAAGCTTTCTTT; CDR3 protein: CASPSRTGEWTEAFF
D gene: .; clone size: .; J gene: TRBJ2-5; V gene: TRBV11-3; CDR3 DNA: TGTGCCAGCAGCGCCCAGGGGTTTGGGCAAGAGACCCAGTACTTC; CDR3 protein: CASSAQGFGQETQYF
D gene: .; clone size: many; J gene: TRBJ1-1; V gene: TRBV28; CDR3 DNA: TGTGCCAGCAGGTCAGCACGCACTGAAGCTTTCTTT; CDR3 protein: CASRSARTEAFF
D gene: TRBD2; clone size: many; J gene: TRBJ2-7; V gene: TRBV6-5; CDR3 DNA: TGTGCCAGCGGTTGGCGGGGGGGTCGGGACGAGCAGTACTTC; CDR3 protein: CASGWRGGRDEQYF
D gene: TRBD1; clone size: .; J gene: TRBJ2-5; V gene: TRBV7-2; CDR3 DNA: TGTGCCAGCAGCTTAAATCCGACAGGGTGGGAGACCCAGTACTTC; CDR3 protein: CASSLNPTGWETQYF
D gene: .; clone size: few; J gene: TRBJ2-7; V gene: TRBV6-2/TRBV6-3; CDR3 DNA: TGTGCCAGCAAGTCCGGGACCGGGCCCCACGAGCAGTACTTC; CDR3 protein: CASKSGTGPHEQYF
D gene: .; clone size: many; J gene: TRBJ2-5; V gene: TRBV28; CDR3 DNA: TGTGCCAGCTACAGTGAAGAGACCCAGTACTTC; CDR3 protein: CASYSEETQYF
D gene: TRBD1; clone size: many; J gene: TRBJ1-2; V gene: TRBV19; CDR3 DNA: TGTGCCAGTAGAAAACCGGGACAGGGGGAAACTAACTATGGCTACACCTTC; CDR3 protein: CASRKPGQGETNYGYTF
D gene: TRBD2; clone size: many; J gene: TRBJ2-7; V gene: TRBV20-1; CDR3 DNA: TGCAGTGCTAGCGTCGGACTAGCGGTTTCCTACGAGCAGTACTTC; CDR3 protein: CSASVGLAVSYEQYF
D gene: TRBD1; clone size: .; J gene: TRBJ2-7; V gene: TRBV6-1; CDR3 DNA: TGTGCCAGCAGTCAAAGATACAGGGGGAGGAGTGACGAGCAGTACTTC; CDR3 protein: CASSQRYRGRSDEQYF
D gene: .; clone size: few; J gene: TRBJ2-7; V gene: TRBV28; CDR3 DNA: TGTGCCAGCAGTTTAAAGAGGCCACCGGCGTACTTC; CDR3 protein: CASSLKRPPAYF
D gene: .; clone size: many; J gene: TRBJ2-4; V gene: TRBV6-1; CDR3 DNA: TGTGCCAGTACGGACAGAGGAAACATTCAGTACTTC; CDR3 protein: CASTDRGNIQYF
D gene: .; clone size: .; J gene: TRBJ1-5; V gene: TRBV12-3/TRBV12-4; CDR3 DNA: TGTGCCAGCAGTTTTCGGGCAGGGAATAGCAATCAGCCCCAGCATTTT; CDR3 protein: CASSFRAGNSNQPQHF
D gene: .; clone size: .; J gene: TRBJ2-3; V gene: TRBV2; CDR3 DNA: TGTGCCAGCAGCCGAGGGGTCACAGATACGCAGTATTTT; CDR3 protein: CASSRGVTDTQYF
D gene: TRBD1; clone size: few; J gene: TRBJ1-1; V gene: TRBV2; CDR3 DNA: TGTGCCAGCAGGGCCCCATCAGGGGGCCTCACTGAAGCTTTCTTT; CDR3 protein: CASRAPSGGLTEAFF